A single sample is the source of the 32 T cell receptor beta chains below, sequenced in a study of T cells after yellow fever vaccination. TCRdb itself ran the 5' RACE reads through MiXCR, one entry per CDR3 protein. This sample carries approximately 450,000 distinct CDR3 sequences, roughly a sixth of them seen once, and the ten largest clones take roughly a sixth. The sample here was PBMCs, taken before the yellow fever booster vaccination. These TCRs come from a man between 18 and 35 years old who received the YFV17D yellow fever vaccine.

The chain uses TRBV11-1 and TRBJ2-3; 10 positions agree with TRBD2. The CDR3 length is 17 residues. The ends lost 5 bases at V and 5 bases at J; junction bases unmatched: 13. CDR1 and CDR2 (germline): SGHAT, FQDESV (reference sequence). In DNA form, the CDR3 reads TGTGCCAGCAGCGCCTTCAAAGCGGGGGGGCTTGGAGATACGCAGTATTTT. Its translation is CASSAFKAGGLGDTQYF.

This clonotype appeared a few times. The gene calls are TRBV4-2 and TRBJ2-5; D not certain. Germline V lookup: CDR1 LGHNA, CDR2 YNFKEQ. The CDR3 extends over 16 amino acids. V shed 0 bases and J shed 1 base, with 12 bases lying between them. CDR3 region: CASSQDNGWLQETQYF. CDR3 DNA sequence: TGTGCCAGCAGCCAAGATAACGGTTGGCTCCAAGAGACCCAGTACTTC.

This clonotype turned up a few times. V is TRBV6-2 or TRBV6-3 and J is TRBJ2-1; D call uncertain. V was pared by 4 bases and J by 14 bases, with 12 bases between. CDR3 length equals 11 residues. Germline V lookup: CDR1 MNHEY, CDR2 SVGEGT. In DNA form, the CDR3 reads TGTGCCAGCAGTTTATACGGGCGGAAGTTCTTC. Translating it yields CASSLYGRKFF.

The sample holds a few counts of this clonotype. The genes are TRBV19 and TRBJ1-5; D remains ambiguous. V lost 3 bases to trimming and J lost 8 bases, with 11 bases between them. CDR1 and CDR2 from the germline V gene are LNHDA and SQIVND (reference sequence). The CDR3 sequence is 13 residues long. CDR3 nucleotide sequence: TGTGCCAGTAGTATGATGGACGGGGAGCCCCAGCATTTT. Amino acids: CASSMMDGEPQHF.

This clonotype has more than one count but fewer than ten. The chain uses TRBV11-2 and TRBJ2-1, with D possibly matching TRBD2 (6 bases). Trimming cost V 6 bases and J 8 bases, with 17 bases left between them. The CDR3 totals 14 residues. Germline-derived CDR1 and CDR2 are SGHAT and FQNNGV. DNA of the CDR3: TGTGCCAGCAGGAGGGGAGGCTTAGCCGATGAGCAGTTCTTC. Protein product: CASRRGGLADEQFF.

J is TRBJ2-7 and V is TRBV12-3 or TRBV12-4; 9 bases map to TRBD1. This CDR3 has 14 residues. The junction had 9 bases not matched to a gene; V was cut back by 5 bases and J by 7 bases. CDR3 bases: TGTGCCAGCAGTCCGCCGACAGGGGGGGGGGAGCAGTACTTC. The encoded protein is CASSPPTGGGEQYF.

A few counts support this clonotype. V and J are TRBV6-2 or TRBV6-3 and TRBJ2-2; maybe TRBD1 (5 bases). V lost 7 bases, J lost 2 bases, and 11 bases lay in between. The CDR3 runs 14 residues. The germline gives CDR1 MNHEY, CDR2 SVGEGT. The CDR3, as DNA: TGTGCCAGCATAGGGGCAGTCAACACCGGGGAGCTGTTTTTT. It is translated as CASIGAVNTGELFF.

This chain links TRBV5-1 with TRBJ2-5; weak D call: TRBD2 (6 bases). The CDR3 is made up of 13 amino acids. V was pared by 4 bases and J by 9 bases, with 16 bases between. The germline gives CDR1 SGHRS, CDR2 YFSETQ. CDR3 loop: CASSQGSGRSQYF. The CDR3 DNA is TGCGCCAGCAGCCAAGGTAGCGGTCGGTCCCAGTACTTC.

This clonotype was picked up a small number of times. V is TRBV5-6 and J is TRBJ1-6, with TRBD1 matching 8 bases. This CDR3 has 15 residues. The trim removed 6 bases at V and 6 bases at J, leaving 8 bases unmatched. CDR1 and CDR2 from the germline V gene are SGHDT and YYEEEE. CDR3 residues: CASTTTGEPNSPLHF. CDR3 nucleotides: TGTGCCAGCACTACGACAGGGGAACCTAATTCACCCCTCCACTTT.

The rearrangement uses TRBV28 and TRBJ2-3; a weak D match, TRBD2 (5 bases). V shed 6 bases and J shed 4 bases, with 14 bases lying between them. In germline, CDR1 is MDHEN, CDR2 SYDVKM. The CDR3 totals 14 residues. CDR3 region: CASSQSPSSDTQYF. For the CDR3, the DNA is TGTGCCAGCAGCCAGAGCCCTAGCTCAGATACGCAGTATTTT.

This rearrangement joins TRBV5-1 to TRBJ2-2, with unresolved D. CDR3 size: 15 residues. The V gene's germline CDR1 is SGHRS and CDR2 YFSETQ. Deletions cut 0 bases from V and 2 bases from J, with 8 bases between. The CDR3 here is CASSLVPRNTGELFF. CDR3 coding DNA: TGCGCCAGCAGCTTGGTTCCCCGTAACACCGGGGAGCTGTTTTTT.

The rearrangement uses TRBV11-2 and TRBJ2-1; maybe TRBD2 (6 bases). Germline V gives CDR1 SGHAT, CDR2 FQNNGV. Trimming cost V 7 bases and J 4 bases, with 11 bases left between them. This CDR3 contains 13 residues. For the CDR3, the DNA is TGTGCCAGCACCCTTGGGGGGTACAATGAGCAGTTCTTC. This gives the protein CASTLGGYNEQFF.

This clonotype came up a few times. The chain uses TRBV6-1 and TRBJ1-1; D possibly corresponds to TRBD1 (6 bases). CDR1 is MNHNS, CDR2 SASEGT, per germline. V was clipped by 11 bases and J by 2 bases, with 18 bases between them. CDR3 size: 14 residues. The CDR3 DNA sequence: TGTGCCGTCCCCACCACCAGGGGTAACACTGAAGCTTTCTTT. Amino acids: CAVPTTRGNTEAFF.

This chain links TRBV12-3 or TRBV12-4 with TRBJ2-1; 14 positions agree with TRBD2. This CDR3 has 17 amino acids. V shed 1 base and J 10 bases; nucleotides not matched to a gene: 9. The CDR3 DNA follows: TGTGCCAGCAGTTTAGTTAGACTAGCGGGGGGGGTGAGAGAGCAGTTCTTC. Protein sequence: CASSLVRLAGGVREQFF.

This clonotype showed up just a few times. The V call is TRBV7-8, the J call TRBJ2-2, with unresolved D. The CDR3 contains 17 residues. V lost 1 base and J lost 3, with 15 bases in between. Germline V CDR1 and CDR2: SGHVS, FQNEAQ. The CDR3 DNA follows: TGTGCCAGCAGCTTAGTCATGGGGTTTTACGACACCGGGGAGCTGTTTTTT. Translated: CASSLVMGFYDTGELFF. Complete variable domain (other parts from reference TRBV7-8 and TRBJ2-2): GAGVSQSPRYKVAKRGQDVALRCDPISGHVSLFWYQQALGQGPEFLTYFQNEAQLDKSGLPSDRFFAERPEGSVSTLKIQRTQQEDSAVYLCASSLVMGFYDTGELFFGEGSRLTVL.

The chain links TRBV19 to TRBJ2-1; 10 bases align to TRBD2. The J segment lost 6 bases and the V segment lost 9 bases, leaving 11 bases of the junction unmatched. Germline CDR1 and CDR2: LNHDA and SQIVND (reference sequence). The CDR3 is 15 residues long. CDR3 amino acids: CASTTGTSAINEQFF. CDR3 in DNA: TGTGCCAGCACCACGGGGACTAGCGCCATCAATGAGCAGTTCTTC. The full variable domain, its missing parts supplied by reference TRBV19 and TRBJ2-1, is DGGITQSPKYLFRKEGQNVTLSCEQNLNHDAMYWYRQDPGQGLRLIYYSQIVNDFQKGDIAEGYSVSREKKESFPLTVTSAQKNPTAFYLCASTTGTSAINEQFFGPGTRLTVL.

The chain joins TRBV27 to TRBJ2-7, with D tentatively TRBD1 (6 bases). The V gene lost 6 bases and the J gene lost 3 bases, with 12 bases spanning the gap. CDR3 length: 13 residues. In germline, CDR1 is MNHEY, CDR2 SMNVEV (reference sequence). The CDR3 DNA follows: TGTGCCAGCAGCGGGACACCTTTCTACGAGCAGTACGTC. This translates into CASSGTPFYEQYV.

This rearrangement joins TRBV5-4 to TRBJ1-1; 9 bases map to TRBD1. V lost 4 bases, J lost 4 bases, and 11 bases stayed unmatched. The CDR3 contains 16 residues. Per the germline V gene, CDR1 is SGHNT and CDR2 is YYREEE (reference sequence). The CDR3 nucleotides read TGTGCCAGCAGCGCTCCCGGGACAGGGAAGTTCACTGAAGCTTTCTTT. Protein: CASSAPGTGKFTEAFF.

In its sample, this clonotype was seen a few times. The chain links TRBV20-1 to TRBJ2-1; TRBD2 might be the D (7 bases). Trimming shortened V by 0 bases and J by 1 base, and 19 bases separated the two germline ends. The CDR3 consists of 18 residues. The germline CDR1 and CDR2 sequences are DFQATT and SNEGSKA (reference sequence). CDR3 residues: CSARDRAGATPSYNEQFF. Written as DNA, the CDR3 is TGCAGTGCTAGAGATAGGGCGGGGGCGACCCCTTCCTACAATGAGCAGTTCTTC.

The J gene is TRBJ1-1, the V gene TRBV6-5; D is unclear. V was cut by 1 base and J by 3 bases, with 6 bases left in between. Per germline, CDR1 MNHEY and CDR2 SVGAGI. There are 13 residues in the CDR3. Here the CDR3 DNA reads TGTGCCAGCAGTTACTGGGAGGACACTGAAGCTTTCTTT. Residues: CASSYWEDTEAFF.

This clonotype was observed a few times. The chain employs TRBV6-5 and TRBJ2-3; D might be TRBD2 (6 bases). Trimming took off 1 base at V and 3 bases at J, with 11 bases between the two ends. This CDR3 has 15 amino acids. Looked up from germline, CDR1 is MNHEY and CDR2 is SVGAGI. As DNA, the CDR3 is TGTGCCAGCAGTTACTGGGTCGGGGGAACAGATACGCAGTATTTT. Translation gives CASSYWVGGTDTQYF.

This clonotype occurred a few times. The chain has TRBV6-5 and TRBJ2-5; the match to TRBD2 covers 10 bases. CDR1 is MNHEY and CDR2 is SVGAGI in the germline V gene. This CDR3 is 16 amino acids long. V was pared by 3 bases and J by 5 bases, with 9 bases of the junction left unmatched. CDR3 in amino acids: CASSYSSGGAGETQYF. CDR3 nucleotides: TGTGCCAGCAGTTATTCCAGCGGGGGGGCCGGGGAGACCCAGTACTTC.

J is TRBJ1-2 and V is TRBV11-2; 7 nucleotides match TRBD1. CDR1 is SGHAT and CDR2 is FQNNGV in the germline V gene. The CDR3 runs to 13 residues. The ends lost 4 bases at V and 5 bases at J; junction bases unmatched: 4. This CDR3 is CASSSGQLYGYTF. The CDR3 DNA is TGTGCCAGCAGCTCGGGACAGCTTTATGGCTACACCTTC.

This chain joins TRBV27 and TRBJ1-6, with D perhaps matching TRBD1 (5 bases). This CDR3 contains 13 residues. From germline, CDR1 is MNHEY and CDR2 SMNVEV (reference sequence). The V end lost 3 bases, the J end lost 9 bases, and 9 bases lay between the germline ends. The CDR3 sequence is CASSLTDGSPLHF. The CDR3 DNA reads as TGTGCCAGCAGTTTGACAGACGGTTCACCCCTCCACTTT.

This clonotype turned up a few times. The V call is TRBV15, the J call TRBJ2-7; 7 bases fit TRBD1. Per the germline V gene, CDR1 is LNHNV and CDR2 is YYDKDF (reference sequence). This CDR3 spans 14 amino acids. V was clipped by 4 bases and J by 5 bases; unmatched bases: 8. The CDR3 spells CATSKGQAADEQYV. The CDR3, as DNA: TGTGCCACCAGCAAAGGACAGGCGGCTGACGAGCAGTACGTC.

The J gene is TRBJ2-1, the V gene TRBV14; tentatively, D is TRBD1 or TRBD2 (5 bases each). The CDR3 is made up of 17 amino acids. The germline gives CDR1 SGHDN, CDR2 FVKESK. V was cut by 5 bases and J by 2 bases, with 19 bases left in between. The CDR3 coding sequence is TGTGCCAGCAGCTTCTCGGGGCTTTCCCGCACCTACAATGAGCAGTTCTTC. Encoded protein: CASSFSGLSRTYNEQFF.

Only a few counts were recorded for this clonotype. The V gene is TRBV3-1, the J gene TRBJ2-5, with D hard to call. CDR1 LGHDT and CDR2 YNNKEL come from the germline V gene (reference sequence). This CDR3 contains 15 residues. V was cut by 0 bases and J by 2 bases, with 10 bases left in between. CDR3 bases: TGTGCCAGCAGCCAAGACGCGGTCAGTCAAGAGACCCAGTACTTC. Translated, it gives CASSQDAVSQETQYF.

This clonotype came up many times. V gene TRBV10-3 combines with J gene TRBJ1-4, with 9 nucleotides matching TRBD1. Germline V gives CDR1 ENHRY, CDR2 SYGVKD. This CDR3 has 13 amino acids. The ends lost 11 bases at V and 5 bases at J; junction bases unmatched: 6. The CDR3 nucleotides are TGTGCCGCCCGGACAGGGGAAAATGAAAAACTGTTTTTT. Translating gives CAARTGENEKLFF.

This chain links TRBV7-9 with TRBJ2-1; D is unresolved. Trimming pared 1 base from V and 9 bases from J, leaving 10 bases between. The CDR3 consists of 13 residues. Per the germline V gene, CDR1 is SEHNR and CDR2 is FQNEAQ (reference sequence). CDR3 sequence reads: CASSLDQAGEQFF. In DNA form, the CDR3 reads TGTGCCAGCAGCTTAGACCAGGCCGGTGAGCAGTTCTTC.

This clonotype has just a few counts. The chain carries TRBV13 and TRBJ2-7; 14 nucleotides match TRBD2. V was clipped by 1 base and J by 7 bases; unmatched bases: 6. This CDR3 has 16 residues. Germline V lookup: CDR1 PRHDT, CDR2 FYEKMQ (reference sequence). CDR3 in DNA: TGTGCCAGCAGCTTAGCCGGGACTAGCGGGGGTTTTGAGCAGTACTTC. It encodes CASSLAGTSGGFEQYF.

The gene calls are TRBV11-2 and TRBJ1-6; no definite D call. The germline gives CDR1 SGHAT, CDR2 FQNNGV. The CDR3 extends over 13 amino acids. The V and J ends lost 6 bases and 6 bases respectively, with 9 bases between them. The CDR3 region has the DNA TGTGCCAGCAGTGCCAACCTTAATTCACCCCTCCACTTT. It specifies CASSANLNSPLHF.

The V gene is TRBV5-1, the J gene TRBJ2-5; TRBD1 aligns across 8 bases. CDR1 and CDR2 (germline): SGHRS, YFSETQ. With V trimmed by 2 bases and J by 4 bases, 10 bases remained unmatched. There are 16 residues in the CDR3. The CDR3 nucleotides read TGCGCCAGCAGCTTCCGCGACAGGGGAGTAGGAGAGACCCAGTACTTC. Translating it yields CASSFRDRGVGETQYF.